This is a list of T cell receptor beta chains from one sample in a study of somatic mutations in cytotoxic T cells in rheumatoid arthritis. Measured with immunoSEQ multiplex PCR; TCRdb has only the in-frame clones, and not every one. The sample lists about 10,000 clones; over 70% were seen once. The sample was CD8+ T cells sorted from blood. These receptors all stem from a man aged 50 to 59 in good health. Each CDR3 is given with its conserved first and last residue. A D gene is named only where the DNA matches it firmly.

d_call	v_call	j_call	cdr3_aa
-	TRBV27	TRBJ1-2	CASTPNPRVGYTF
TRBD1	TRBV2	TRBJ2-5	CASSDRGWQTQYF
-	TRBV9	TRBJ1-3	CASSPSGGRNTIYF
TRBD1	TRBV27	TRBJ2-5	CASSPGQGAGTQYF
-	TRBV5-1	TRBJ1-2	CASSTWITGIRNYGYTF
-	TRBV7-9	TRBJ2-7	CASSPPYHRDEYEQYF
TRBD1	TRBV9	TRBJ1-2	CASSDGQGRIYGYTF
TRBD2	TRBV6-6	TRBJ2-7	CASTPGGEQYF
-	TRBV6-5	TRBJ2-2	CASSYDSGTGELFF
-	TRBV4-3	TRBJ2-2	CASSPWTEEGIGELFF
TRBD2	TRBV6-6	TRBJ2-3	CASTTRLAGDTQYF
TRBD2	TRBV27	TRBJ2-7	CASRLAGDSYEQYF
TRBD2	TRBV7-3	TRBJ2-3	CASSNDERGGVDTQYF
TRBD1	TRBV9	TRBJ1-1	CASSTSGGSTEAFF
TRBD1	TRBV10-3	TRBJ1-1	CAISEGAGGRTEAFF
-	TRBV9	TRBJ2-1	CASSPKGGHSYNEQFF
-	TRBV6-5	TRBJ1-6	CASSPRFSYNSPLHF